This record looks at one T cell receptor (beta chain) sequence and its context. As originally analysed: How many nucleated cells were present was estimated from reference gene primer amplification. Measured with immunoSEQ multiplex PCR; TCRdb has only the in-frame clones, and not every one. That table supplies the V and J calls and clone size; D and trimming were determined from the DNA. Among some 390,000 clones listed, around 87% were seen once. This sample was included in a study of blood T cell repertoires in COVID-19. Turning to the study itself: Researchers got acute and convalescent COVID-19 samples from the United States, Italy and Spain. From T cells, B-cell-depleted T cells, or PBMCs came the material, which was cDNA or gDNA.

Germline V gives CDR1 SGHRS, CDR2 YFSETQ. The CDR3 totals 15 residues. V lost 4 bases to trimming and J lost 6 bases; unmatched junction nucleotides: 3. The chain joins TRBV5-1 to TRBJ2-1, with 14 positions matching TRBD2. The clonotype originates from a woman aged 60-75 years with COVID-19, enrolled during active disease. Source material: peripheral blood. The DNA for the CDR3 is TGCGCCAGCAGCCCGACTAGCGGGGGGGCCAATGAGCAGTTCTTC. It is translated as CASSPTSGGANEQFF.